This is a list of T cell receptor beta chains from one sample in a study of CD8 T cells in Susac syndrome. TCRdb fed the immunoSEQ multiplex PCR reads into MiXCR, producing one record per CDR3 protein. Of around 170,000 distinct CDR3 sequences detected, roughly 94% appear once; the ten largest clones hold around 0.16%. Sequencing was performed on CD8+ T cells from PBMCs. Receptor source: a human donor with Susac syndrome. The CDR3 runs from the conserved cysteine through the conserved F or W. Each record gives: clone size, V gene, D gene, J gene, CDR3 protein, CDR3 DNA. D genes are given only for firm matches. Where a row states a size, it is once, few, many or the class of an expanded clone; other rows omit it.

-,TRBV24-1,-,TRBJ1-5,CATSDHNQPQHF,TGTGCCACCAGTGATCACAATCAGCCCCAGCATTTT
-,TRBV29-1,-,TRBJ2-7,CSVEEALLHEQYF,TGCAGCGTTGAAGAGGCCCTTCTCCACGAGCAGTACTTC
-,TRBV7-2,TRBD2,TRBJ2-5,CASSRTLAEETQYF,TGTGCCAGCAGCCGAACTCTAGCGGAAGAGACCCAGTACTTC
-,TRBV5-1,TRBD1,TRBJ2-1,CASSSGQGIFPYNEQFF,TGCGCCAGTTCCTCGGGACAGGGGATATTCCCCTACAATGAGCAGTTCTTC
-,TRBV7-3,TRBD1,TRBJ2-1,CASSLMGQGGNEQFF,TGTGCCAGCAGCTTAATGGGACAGGGGGGCAATGAGCAGTTCTTC
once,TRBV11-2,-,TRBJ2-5,CASSLGTGETQYF,TGTGCCAGCAGCTTAGGGACTGGGGAGACCCAGTACTTC
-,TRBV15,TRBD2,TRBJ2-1,CATISTSDSYNEQFF,TGTGCCACCATCTCAACTAGCGACTCCTACAATGAGCAGTTCTTC
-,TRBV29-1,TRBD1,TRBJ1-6,CSVGGDREGSLHF,TGCAGCGTTGGGGGGGACAGGGAAGGTTCCCTCCACTTT
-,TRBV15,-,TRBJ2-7,CATSRDFAGVYEQYF,TGTGCCACCAGCAGAGATTTCGCAGGAGTCTACGAGCAGTACTTC
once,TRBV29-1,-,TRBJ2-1,CSVPADYYNEQFF,TGCAGCGTTCCAGCGGACTACTACAATGAGCAGTTCTTC
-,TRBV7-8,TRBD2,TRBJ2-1,CASSLVWPSGFNEQFF,TGTGCCAGCAGCTTAGTGTGGCCTAGCGGGTTCAATGAGCAGTTCTTC
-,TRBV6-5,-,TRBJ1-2,CASLGAVGNYGYTF,TGTGCCAGCCTTGGGGCGGTGGGGAACTATGGCTACACCTTC
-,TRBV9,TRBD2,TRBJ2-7,CASSAQDTSGRLWEQYF,TGTGCCAGCAGCGCCCAAGATACTAGCGGGAGACTCTGGGAGCAGTACTTC
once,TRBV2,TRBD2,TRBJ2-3,CASRGTRGDTQYF,TGTGCCAGCAGGGGGACTAGGGGAGATACGCAGTATTTT
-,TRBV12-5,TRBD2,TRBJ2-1,CASGLVGLVYNEQFF,TGTGCTAGTGGTTTGGTGGGACTAGTCTACAATGAGCAGTTCTTC
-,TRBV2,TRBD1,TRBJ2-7,CALDSGQGPYEQYF,TGTGCCCTAGACTCGGGACAGGGACCCTACGAGCAGTACTTC
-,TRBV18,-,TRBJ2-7,CASSPGRTRSEQYF,TGTGCCAGCTCACCGGGGAGGACTCGATCCGAGCAGTACTTC
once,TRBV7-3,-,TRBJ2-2,CASSLSGDGSGELFF,TGTGCCAGCAGCTTATCGGGGGACGGGTCCGGGGAGCTGTTTTTT
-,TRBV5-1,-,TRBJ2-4,CASSEVGPDKNIQYF,TGCGCCAGCAGCGAAGTGGGGCCTGACAAAAACATTCAGTACTTC
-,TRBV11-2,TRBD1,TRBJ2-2,CASSLGTGTGYPGELFF,TGTGCCAGCAGCTTAGGGACCGGGACAGGGTATCCCGGGGAGCTGTTTTTT
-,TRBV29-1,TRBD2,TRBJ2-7,CSVVGLAGGYYEQYF,TGCAGCGTTGTTGGACTAGCGGGAGGTTATTACGAGCAGTACTTC
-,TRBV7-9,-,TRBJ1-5,CASSLGGRVVQPQHF,TGTGCCAGCAGCTTGGGGGGCAGGGTTGTTCAGCCCCAGCATTTT
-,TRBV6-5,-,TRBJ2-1,CASSYYKEAGLDEQFF,TGTGCCAGCAGTTACTATAAAGAAGCAGGGTTGGATGAGCAGTTCTTC
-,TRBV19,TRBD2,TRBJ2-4,CASSIDPGLAGERAKNIQYF,TGTGCCAGTAGTATAGATCCGGGACTAGCGGGAGAGCGGGCCAAAAACATTCAGTACTTC
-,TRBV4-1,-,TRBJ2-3,CASSQEDTDTQYF,TGCGCCAGCAGCCAAGAAGACACAGATACGCAGTATTTT
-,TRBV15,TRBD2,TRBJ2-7,CATSRGTSGAPQYF,TGTGCCACCAGCAGAGGAACTAGCGGGGCGCCGCAGTACTTC
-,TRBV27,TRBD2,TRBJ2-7,CASSSGTSGNEQYF,TGTGCCAGCAGTTCCGGGACTAGCGGTAACGAGCAGTACTTC
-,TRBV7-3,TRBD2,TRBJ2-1,CASSPWTSGGLNEQFF,TGTGCCAGCAGCCCGTGGACTAGCGGGGGCCTGAATGAGCAGTTCTTC
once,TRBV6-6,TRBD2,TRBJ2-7,CASSAGTRYEQYF,TGTGCCAGCAGTGCCGGGACTAGATACGAGCAGTACTTC
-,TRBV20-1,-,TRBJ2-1,CSASRPGLDNEQFF,TGCAGTGCTTCTCGACCGGGACTCGACAATGAGCAGTTCTTC
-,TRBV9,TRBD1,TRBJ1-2,CASSQGQPYYGYTF,TGTGCCAGCAGCCAGGGACAGCCTTACTATGGCTACACCTTC
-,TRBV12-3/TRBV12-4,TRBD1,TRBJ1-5,CASSLSGDSNQPQHF,TGTGCCAGCAGTCTTTCGGGGGACAGTAATCAGCCCCAGCATTTT
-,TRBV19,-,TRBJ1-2,CASSIRGSGYTF,TGTGCCAGTAGTATTAGGGGAAGTGGCTACACCTTC
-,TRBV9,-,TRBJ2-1,CASSVAGDSYNEQFF,TGTGCCAGCAGCGTAGCCGGGGACTCTTACAATGAGCAGTTCTTC
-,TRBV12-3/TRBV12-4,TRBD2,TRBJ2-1,CASSPTSGRSHEQFF,TGTGCCAGCAGTCCGACTAGCGGGAGGTCCCATGAGCAGTTCTTC
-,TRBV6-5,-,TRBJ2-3,CASSYSSAQYF,TGTGCCAGCAGTTACTCTTCAGCGCAGTATTTT
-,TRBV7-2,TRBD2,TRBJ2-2,CASSSTSGSPRGELFF,TGTGCCAGCAGCTCGACTAGCGGGAGCCCTCGGGGGGAGCTGTTTTTT
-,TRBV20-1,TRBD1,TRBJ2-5,CSAIWTGARGIIETQYF,TGCAGTGCTATCTGGACAGGGGCACGTGGTATAATCGAGACCCAGTACTTC
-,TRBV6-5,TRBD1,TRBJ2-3,CASRATGTFGDTQYF,TGTGCCAGCAGGGCGACAGGGACGTTCGGAGATACGCAGTATTTT
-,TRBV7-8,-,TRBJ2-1,CASSMAQSYNEQFF,TGTGCCAGCAGCATGGCGCAGTCCTACAATGAGCAGTTCTTC
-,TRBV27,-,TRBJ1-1,CASSASGDRTEAFF,TGTGCCAGCAGTGCCTCAGGGGATAGGACTGAAGCTTTCTTT
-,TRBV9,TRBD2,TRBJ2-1,CASSVVAGGGYNEQFF,TGTGCCAGCAGCGTAGTGGCGGGAGGGGGTTACAATGAGCAGTTCTTC
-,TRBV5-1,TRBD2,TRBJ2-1,CASTTSEPYNEQFF,TGCGCCAGCACTACTAGCGAGCCCTACAATGAGCAGTTCTTC
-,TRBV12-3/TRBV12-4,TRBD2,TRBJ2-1,CASSSGTNTGNEQFF,TGTGCCAGCAGTTCTGGGACTAACACCGGCAATGAGCAGTTCTTC
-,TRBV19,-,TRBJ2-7,CASSKRLGFNEQYF,TGTGCCAGTAGTAAGAGACTAGGTTTCAACGAGCAGTACTTC
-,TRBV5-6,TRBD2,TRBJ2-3,CASSFMTSSTDTQYF,TGTGCCAGCAGCTTTATGACTAGCAGCACAGATACGCAGTATTTT
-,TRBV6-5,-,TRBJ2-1,CASSYVLANEQFF,TGTGCCAGCAGTTATGTCCTAGCGAATGAGCAGTTCTTC
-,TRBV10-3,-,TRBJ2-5,CAISSGATQETQYF,TGTGCCATCAGTTCGGGGGCCACCCAAGAGACCCAGTACTTC